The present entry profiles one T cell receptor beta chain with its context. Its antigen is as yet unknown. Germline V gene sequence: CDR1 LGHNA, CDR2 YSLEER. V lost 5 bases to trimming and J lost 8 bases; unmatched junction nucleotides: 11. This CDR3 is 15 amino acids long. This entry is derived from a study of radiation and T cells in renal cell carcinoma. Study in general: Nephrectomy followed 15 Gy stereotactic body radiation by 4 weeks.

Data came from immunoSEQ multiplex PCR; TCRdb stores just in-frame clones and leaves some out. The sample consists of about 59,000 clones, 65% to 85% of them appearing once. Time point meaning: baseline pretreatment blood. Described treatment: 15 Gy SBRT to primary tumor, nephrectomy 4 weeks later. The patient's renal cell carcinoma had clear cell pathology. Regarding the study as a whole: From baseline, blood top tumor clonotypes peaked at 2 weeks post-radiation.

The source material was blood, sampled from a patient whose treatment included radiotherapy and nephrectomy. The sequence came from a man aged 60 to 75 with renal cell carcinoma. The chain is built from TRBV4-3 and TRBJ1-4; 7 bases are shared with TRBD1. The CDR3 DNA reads TGCGCCAGCAGCTTATACACAGGGGCGATGGAAAAACTGTTTTTT. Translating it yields CASSLYTGAMEKLFF.